The 2 T cell receptor beta chains in this list originate from one sample, sequenced in a study of cytomegalovirus exposure and HLA in healthy donors. It was with 60 Vbeta and 13 Jbeta primers that the PCR ran. Produced via immunoSEQ multiplex PCR; TCRdb's table is partial and in-frame only. The sample records about 200,000 clones, approximately 86% being singletons. Sequencing was performed on PBMCs. The receptor set was obtained from a woman aged 25 to 45 in good health and CMV-seronegative.

CDR3 DNA sequence: TGTGCCAGTAGCGACAGGGGTCACCACGAGCAGTACTTC. Its translation is CASSDRGHHEQYF. V is TRBV19 and J is TRBJ2-7; TRBD1 agrees at 8 bases. V dropped 6 bases and J dropped 5; count of bases not matched to a gene: 6. This CDR3 region has 13 residues. The V gene's germline CDR1 is LNHDA and CDR2 SQIVND (reference sequence).

This chain links TRBV5-1 with TRBJ2-2, with 7 positions matching TRBD2. The ends lost 1 base at V and 2 bases at J; junction bases unmatched: 5. The CDR3 is 16 amino acids. Germline CDR1 is SGHRS and CDR2 is YFSETQ. The CDR3 here is CASSLPSGDNTGELFF. The DNA of the CDR3 is TGCGCCAGCAGCTTGCCTAGCGGAGACAACACCGGGGAGCTGTTTTTT.